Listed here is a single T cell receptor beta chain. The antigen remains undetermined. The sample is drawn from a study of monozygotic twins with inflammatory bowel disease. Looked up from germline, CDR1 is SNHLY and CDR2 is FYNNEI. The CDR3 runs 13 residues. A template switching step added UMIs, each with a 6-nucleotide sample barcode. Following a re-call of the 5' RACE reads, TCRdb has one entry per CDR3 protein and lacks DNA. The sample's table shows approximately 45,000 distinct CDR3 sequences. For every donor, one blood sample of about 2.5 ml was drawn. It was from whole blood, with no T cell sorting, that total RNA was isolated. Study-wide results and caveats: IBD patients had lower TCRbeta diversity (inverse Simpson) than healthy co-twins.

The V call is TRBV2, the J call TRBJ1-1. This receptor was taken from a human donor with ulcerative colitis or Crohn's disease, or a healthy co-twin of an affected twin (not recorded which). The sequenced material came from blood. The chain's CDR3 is CASNIGLNTEAFF.